This passage covers 20 T cell receptor beta chains from one sample sequenced in a study of cytomegalovirus exposure and HLA in healthy donors. The repertoire was sequenced with immunoSEQ multiplex PCR; TCRdb's copy has only in-frame clones and lacks some. The sample yields 130,000 to 150,000 clones, approximately 86% seen once. The sequenced material came from PBMCs. The receptors shown here come from a young man in good health and CMV-seropositive.

The rearrangement uses TRBV7-6 and TRBJ2-3; 7 nucleotides agree with TRBD2. Trimming at V came to 3 bases and at J to 1 base, leaving 4 bases not matched to a gene. The germline CDR1 and CDR2 sequences are SGHVS and FNYEAQ. The length of the CDR3 is 15 residues. CDR3 nucleotides: TGTGCCAGCAGCTTGAATGCGGGAGGCACAGATACGCAGTATTTT. Amino acid sequence: CASSLNAGGTDTQYF.

CDR3: CASSAPDRIYPNNEQFF. CDR3 nucleotide sequence: TGCGCCAGCAGCGCACCGGACAGAATATACCCTAACAATGAGCAGTTCTTC. The chain joins TRBV5-1 to TRBJ2-1; D is possibly TRBD1 (6 bases). CDR3 length equals 17 residues. Per germline, CDR1 SGHRS and CDR2 YFSETQ. Trimming left V 4 bases short and J 5 bases short, with 22 bases between. Drawing the rest from reference TRBV5-1 and TRBJ2-1, the complete variable domain is KAGVTQTPRYLIKTRGQQVTLSCSPISGHRSVSWYQQTPGQGLQFLFEYFSETQRNKGNFPGRFSGRQFSNSRSEMNVSTLELGDSALYLCASSAPDRIYPNNEQFFGPGTRLTVL.

V is TRBV5-1 and J is TRBJ1-4; D is uncertain. The germline gives CDR1 SGHRS, CDR2 YFSETQ. V lost 3 bases and J 3 bases, leaving 12 bases between the germline ends. CDR3 length: 15 amino acids. For the CDR3, the DNA is TGCGCCAGCAGCTCCAACGGGTGGGCTAATGAAAAACTGTTTTTT. Translated, it gives CASSSNGWANEKLFF.

The chain uses TRBV2 and TRBJ2-3; 7 nucleotides align to TRBD2. V lost 6 bases, J lost 3 bases, and 3 bases stayed unmatched. Germline values: CDR1 SNHLY, CDR2 FYNNEI. CDR3 length: 13 amino acids. The CDR3 bases are TGTGCCAGCAGAGCTAGCGGAACAGATACGCAGTATTTT. Its translation is CASRASGTDTQYF.

The chain recombines TRBV5-6 with TRBJ1-5, with TRBD1 as a possible D gene (6 bases). Germline V CDR1 and CDR2: SGHDT, YYEEEE. The CDR3 spans 13 residues. Deletions cut 2 bases from V and 5 bases from J, with 8 bases between. As DNA, the CDR3 is TGTGCCAGCAGCTTACAGGGATATCAGCCCCAGCATTTT. This gives the protein CASSLQGYQPQHF.

CDR3 sequence: CASSLEAGGAGELFF. CDR3 nucleotide sequence: TGTGCCAGCAGCTTAGAAGCGGGGGGGGCCGGGGAGCTGTTTTTT. The chain combines TRBV7-2 with TRBJ2-2, with 10 bases lining up with TRBD2. Germline V gives CDR1 SGHTA, CDR2 FQGNSA. Unmatched junction bases numbered 2, after V lost 1 base and J lost 6 bases. The CDR3 spans 15 residues.

This rearrangement joins TRBV5-1 to TRBJ1-2; TRBD1 aligns across 7 bases. With V trimmed by 4 bases and J by 1 base, 7 bases remained unmatched. CDR3 length equals 15 residues. Per germline, CDR1 SGHRS and CDR2 YFSETQ. The CDR3 DNA is TGCGCCAGCAGCCCCACCCGACAGGGTAACTATGGCTACACCTTC. It encodes CASSPTRQGNYGYTF.

This chain uses TRBV5-1 with TRBJ2-7; tentative D call: TRBD1 (6 bases). Per the germline V gene, CDR1 is SGHRS and CDR2 is YFSETQ. The ends were cut back, 0 bases at V and 5 bases at J, with 9 bases in the middle. The CDR3 is 13 amino acids. The CDR3 spells CASSLAAGDEQYF. The DNA of the CDR3 is TGCGCCAGCAGCTTGGCGGCAGGGGACGAGCAGTACTTC. The entire variable domain, with the rest obtained from reference TRBV5-1 and TRBJ2-7, is as follows: KAGVTQTPRYLIKTRGQQVTLSCSPISGHRSVSWYQQTPGQGLQFLFEYFSETQRNKGNFPGRFSGRQFSNSRSEMNVSTLELGDSALYLCASSLAAGDEQYFGPGTRLTVT.

The J gene is TRBJ1-6, the V gene TRBV5-6; D might be TRBD1 (6 bases). V lost 3 bases, J lost 7 bases, and 11 bases lay in between. The germline V gene has CDR1 SGHDT and CDR2 YYEEEE. The CDR3 sequence is 14 residues long. The CDR3 here is CASSWGHSNSPLHF. The CDR3 DNA follows: TGTGCCAGCAGCTGGGGACATTCCAATTCACCCCTCCACTTT.

The chain couples TRBV19 to TRBJ1-1; D remains unclear. V gave up 7 bases and J gave up 5 bases, with 14 bases separating them. From germline, CDR1 is LNHDA and CDR2 SQIVND (reference sequence). The CDR3 sequence is 13 residues long. DNA for the CDR3: TGTGCCAGTACCCATCCCTCACGGACTGAAGCTTTCTTT. Protein sequence: CASTHPSRTEAFF.

This clone was observed a handful of times. The V gene is TRBV10-1, the J gene TRBJ2-7, with D possibly TRBD2 on 6 matching bases. Looked up from germline, CDR1 is WNHNN and CDR2 is SYGVQD (reference sequence). Trimming pared 2 bases from V and 7 bases from J, leaving 9 bases between. The CDR3 length is 12 residues. The CDR3 protein is CASSEGGEEQYF. The CDR3 coding sequence is TGCGCCAGCAGTGAGGGCGGGGAAGAGCAGTACTTC.

The rearrangement links TRBV5-1 to TRBJ2-7; maybe TRBD1 (8 bases). The V gene lost 0 bases and the J gene lost 5 bases, with 21 bases spanning the gap. The germline V gene has CDR1 SGHRS and CDR2 YFSETQ. This CDR3 is 17 amino acids long. CDR3 in amino acids: CASSLADRGGKLDEQYF. The CDR3 DNA reads as TGCGCCAGCAGCTTGGCCGACAGGGGAGGGAAACTCGACGAGCAGTACTTC.

The gene calls are TRBV4-1 and TRBJ2-2; TRBD1 is a possible D gene (6 bases). The V gene lost 2 bases and the J gene lost 7 bases, with 20 bases spanning the gap. Per the germline V gene, CDR1 is MGHRA and CDR2 is YSYEKL. The CDR3 contains 17 residues. CDR3 loop: CASSQKRVGANNGELFF. CDR3 in DNA: TGCGCCAGCAGCCAAAAGCGTGTGGGGGCGAATAACGGGGAGCTGTTTTTT.

The chain recombines TRBV5-4 with TRBJ1-2; D not resolved. Germline V gene lookup returns CDR1 SGHNT and CDR2 YYREEE (reference sequence). V was cut by 3 bases and J by 8 bases, with 17 bases left in between. CDR3 length equals 14 residues. CDR3 coding DNA: TGTGCCAGCAGCTACCGGGCCCAGCGAGGGGGCTACACCTTC. Its protein is CASSYRAQRGGYTF.

This clone was seen just once. The V call is TRBV6-5, the J call TRBJ2-3; 7 bases fit TRBD1. V lost 0 bases, J lost 4 bases, and 4 bases stayed unmatched. CDR1 and CDR2 (germline): MNHEY, SVGAGI. The CDR3 is 15 amino acids. The CDR3 protein is CASSYSTGSPDTQYF. The CDR3 nucleotides read TGTGCCAGCAGTTACTCGACAGGGAGCCCAGATACGCAGTATTTT.

V and J are TRBV7-9 and TRBJ1-2; 9 positions agree with TRBD1. CDR3 size: 12 residues. Per the germline V gene, CDR1 is SEHNR and CDR2 is FQNEAQ (reference sequence). Trimming took 4 bases from V and 10 from J; bases not matched to a gene: 4. The CDR3 DNA follows: TGTGCCAGCAGCTATGACAGGGGGTACTACACCTTC. The encoded protein is CASSYDRGYYTF.

The rearrangement joins TRBV7-9 to TRBJ2-1, with 8 bases identical to TRBD2. Germline V CDR1 and CDR2: SEHNR, FQNEAQ (reference sequence). The trim removed 3 bases at V and 0 bases at J, leaving 1 base unmatched. The CDR3 length is 15 residues. The CDR3 is CASSFRGGSYNEQFF. The DNA for the CDR3 is TGTGCCAGCAGCTTCCGGGGGGGCTCCTACAATGAGCAGTTCTTC.

J is TRBJ2-1 and V is TRBV19; 7 bases map to TRBD2. CDR1 is LNHDA and CDR2 is SQIVND in the germline V gene (reference sequence). With 3 bases clipped from V and 9 bases from J, the junction kept 5 bases outside the gene matches. There are 13 residues in the CDR3. In nucleotides, the CDR3 is TGTGCCAGTAGTATTGGGACTAAAGGTGAGCAGTTCTTC. Its translation is CASSIGTKGEQFF.

The CDR3 bases are TGTGCCAGCAGCGTAGAAGGTGGAGGGTCCTACAATGAGCAGTTCTTC. Its protein is CASSVEGGGSYNEQFF. The chain uses TRBV9 and TRBJ2-1; TRBD2 is a possible D gene (6 bases). This CDR3 has 16 residues. With 0 bases removed from V and 1 base from J, the gap between germline ends came to 11 bases. The V gene's germline CDR1 is SGDLS and CDR2 YYNGEE.

This clone was seen just once. This same CDR3 is encoded by further DNA sequences in the sample. The chain joins TRBV18 to TRBJ1-1; no definite D call. The CDR3 length is 14 residues. V dropped 2 bases and J dropped 0 bases, with 7 bases sitting between them. CDR1 KGHSH and CDR2 LQKENI come from the germline V gene. The CDR3 bases are TGTGCCAGCTCACCAGCAGGCCTGAACACTGAAGCTTTCTTT. Residues: CASSPAGLNTEAFF.